These 18 T cell receptor beta chains were sequenced from one sample in a study of Graves' ophthalmopathy and Graves' hyperthyroidism. RNA transcripts were the source from which TCR beta CDR3 regions were amplified. Second-round multiplex PCR came after a first-round RT-PCR that employed HTBI primers. MiXCR was run by TCRdb on the multiplex PCR reads, yielding one entry per CDR3 protein. The sample lists fewer than 600,000 distinct CDR3 sequences; 14% were seen once. The sequenced sample was blood. The origin of the receptors is a woman in her 30s with Graves' ophthalmopathy.

Ten or more counts support this clonotype. This chain links TRBV12-3 or TRBV12-4 with TRBJ1-5; D may be TRBD1 (6 bases). The CDR3 is 16 amino acids. Trimming took off 6 bases at V and 0 bases at J, with 15 bases between the two ends. The CDR3 region has the DNA TGTGCCAGCAGCCCTCGGGAGGGGGATAGCAATCAGCCCCAGCATTTT. This codes for CASSPREGDSNQPQHF.

This clonotype was observed many times. The chain uses TRBV20-1 and TRBJ1-6; possibly TRBD1 for D (5 bases). CDR3 length: 12 amino acids. Trimming removed 6 bases at V and 7 bases at J, with 10 bases between. Germline CDR1 and CDR2: DFQATT and SNEGSKA (reference sequence). CDR3 sequence reads: CSAGETNSPLHF. The CDR3 DNA reads as TGCAGTGCGGGGGAGACGAATTCACCCCTCCACTTT.

This clonotype was seen repeatedly, ten times or more. The chain uses TRBV28 and TRBJ2-4; 9 positions agree with TRBD2. The CDR3 loop spans 17 amino acids. Germline-derived CDR1 and CDR2 are MDHEN and SYDVKM. Unmatched junction bases numbered 11, after V lost 3 bases and J lost 5 bases. The CDR3 DNA reads TGTGCCAGCAGTTTCCCCTGGGTTGCGGGAGGGGAAAACATTCAGTACTTC. It is translated as CASSFPWVAGGENIQYF.

As to this clonotype: The CDR3 does not end in the conserved phenylalanine or tryptophan, so this is likely a read error. This chain links TRBV27 with TRBJ2-7; TRBD2 aligns across 8 bases. The CDR3 covers 16 residues. Germline CDR1 reads MNHEY; CDR2 reads SMNVEV (reference sequence). Trimming at V came to 5 bases and at J to 0 bases, leaving 9 bases not matched to a gene. This CDR3 is CASSLKASGFSYEQYY. CDR3 DNA: TGTGCCAGCAGTCTAAAGGCTAGCGGGTTCTCCTACGAGCAGTACTAC.

In its sample, this clonotype was seen many times. In DNA, the CDR3 is TGTGCCAGTTCGCTAGGCGGGCAGCTTCGCTATTCACCCCTCCACTTT. It encodes CASSLGGQLRYSPLHF. The chain has TRBV28 and TRBJ1-6; D not certain. Germline V gene data show CDR1 as MDHEN and CDR2 as SYDVKM. This CDR3 region has 16 residues. V was cut by 9 bases and J by 8 bases, with 23 bases left in between.

This clonotype was counted between two and nine times. The J gene is TRBJ2-1, the V gene TRBV6-5; a possible D gene is TRBD1 (5 bases). The CDR3 spans 15 residues. Trimming left V 10 bases short and J 3 bases short, with 19 bases between. Per the germline V gene, CDR1 is MNHEY and CDR2 is SVGAGI. DNA for the CDR3: TGTGCCACATTAGAGGTGAGACAGATCTACAATGAGCAGTTCTTC. Encoded protein: CATLEVRQIYNEQFF.

In this sample, this clonotype turned up many times. The chain combines TRBV7-2 with TRBJ2-7, with no clear D. Germline V gives CDR1 SGHTA, CDR2 FQGNSA. The CDR3 sequence is 12 residues long. The V and J ends lost 7 bases and 1 base respectively, with 8 bases between them. This chain's CDR3 is CASTDGSYEQYF. The CDR3 DNA sequence: TGTGCCAGCACCGACGGATCCTACGAGCAGTACTTC.

This clonotype was observed at least ten times. The chain recombines TRBV6-1 with TRBJ1-4, with D tentatively TRBD1 (6 bases). V gave up 6 bases and J gave up 1 base, with 9 bases separating them. The CDR3 runs 14 residues. The germline V gene has CDR1 MNHNS and CDR2 SASEGT. This CDR3 reads CASRRGRTNEKLFF. Written as DNA, the CDR3 is TGTGCCAGCAGACGGGGGCGAACTAATGAAAAACTGTTTTTT.

There are a few counts of this clonotype. This chain connects TRBV11-2 to TRBJ1-1, with TRBD1 matching over 7 bases. V gave up 1 base and J gave up 6 bases; unmatched junction bases: 5. CDR3 length: 14 residues. In germline, CDR1 is SGHAT, CDR2 FQNNGV. In nucleotides, the CDR3 is TGTGCCAGCAGCTTAGGACAGGGATACTCTGAAGCTTTCTTT. Translated: CASSLGQGYSEAFF.

This clonotype has at least ten counts. This chain joins TRBV6-1 and TRBJ1-2, with D perhaps TRBD1 (5 bases). The CDR3 is 15 amino acids. The V gene's germline CDR1 is MNHNS and CDR2 SASEGT. The V and J ends lost 4 bases and 3 bases respectively, with 15 bases between them. CDR3: CASSGTTAWDYGYTF. The CDR3 DNA reads TGTGCCAGCAGTGGCACGACAGCCTGGGACTATGGCTACACCTTC.

The table lists this clonotype with many counts. The chain has TRBV4-1 and TRBJ1-5; unclear D gene. The CDR3 contains 15 residues. Germline-derived CDR1 and CDR2 are MGHRA and YSYEKL. V was pared by 1 base and J by 4 bases, with 11 bases between. CDR3 amino acids: CASSQVRAENQPQHF. CDR3 DNA: TGCGCCAGCAGCCAAGTGAGGGCAGAGAATCAGCCCCAGCATTTT.

Of note for this clonotype: A much larger clone is a single base away; this may be a read error. This chain connects TRBV7-3 to TRBJ2-6; possibly TRBD1 for D (6 bases). CDR3 size: 15 residues. Germline lookup yields CDR1 SGHTA and CDR2 FQGTGA. Trimming took off 4 bases at V and 2 bases at J, with 9 bases between the two ends. CDR3 DNA: TGTGCCAGCAGCTCTAACAGGGCTGGGGCCAACGTCCTGACTTTC. Its protein is CASSSNRAGANVLTF.

The chain recombines TRBV19 with TRBJ2-5; 11 bases fit TRBD1. The CDR3 contains 18 residues. Trimming at V came to 2 bases and at J to 3 bases, leaving 11 bases not matched to a gene. The V gene's germline CDR1 is LNHDA and CDR2 SQIVND (reference sequence). The CDR3 coding sequence is TGTGCCAGTAGTATAATCTGGCGGCCGGGACAGGGGGAAGAGACCCAGTACTTC. Encoded protein: CASSIIWRPGQGEETQYF.

V usage is TRBV28 and J usage is TRBJ2-2; D may be TRBD2 (6 bases). CDR1 and CDR2 (germline): MDHEN, SYDVKM. This CDR3 has 15 amino acids. V dropped 5 bases and J dropped 4 bases, with 14 bases sitting between them. This chain's CDR3 is CASSPSSAGTGELFF. CDR3 nucleotide sequence: TGTGCCAGCAGTCCTAGCTCAGCGGGCACCGGGGAGCTGTTTTTT.

This clonotype was recorded many times. The rearrangement uses TRBV9 and TRBJ1-3; D is unclear. V lost 0 bases, J lost 3 bases, and 10 bases lay in between. The germline V gene has CDR1 SGDLS and CDR2 YYNGEE. This CDR3 contains 15 residues. The CDR3 nucleotides are TGTGCCAGCAGCGTAGCCGACGGAAGTGGAAACACCATATATTTT. Encoded protein: CASSVADGSGNTIYF.

Details on this clonotype: The conserved phenylalanine or tryptophan is not found at the CDR3 terminus, so this likely reflects a read error. The V call is TRBV20-1, the J call TRBJ2-7, with D unclear. CDR1 is DFQATT, CDR2 SNEGSKA, per germline (reference sequence). V was cut by 0 bases and J by 2 bases, with 14 bases left in between. This CDR3 contains 15 residues. CDR3 DNA sequence: TGCAGTGCTAGAGATTTGCAGGTCGGTACCTACGAGCAGTACTAC. As protein: CSARDLQVGTYEQYY.

This clonotype occurred once. This could be a read error, since a much larger clone is one nucleotide away. The chain uses TRBV10-3 and TRBJ1-1, with D perhaps matching TRBD1 (5 bases). Germline CDR1 ENHRY, CDR2 SYGVKD. This CDR3 has 16 amino acids. The DNA for the CDR3 is TGTGCCGTCAGTGAGTCGGTCCAGGGATCGAACACTGAAGCTTTCTTT. It specifies CAVSESVQGSNTEAFF.

This clonotype was counted ten times or more. The rearrangement links TRBV4-1 to TRBJ1-1, with TRBD1 identical over 7 bases. The CDR3 is 14 residues long. Losses at the gene ends were 1 base for V and 4 bases for J; bases not matched to a gene: 3. Per the germline V gene, CDR1 is MGHRA and CDR2 is YSYEKL. This CDR3 is CASSQGQGPTEAFF. As DNA, the CDR3 is TGCGCCAGCAGCCAAGGACAGGGCCCCACTGAAGCTTTCTTT.